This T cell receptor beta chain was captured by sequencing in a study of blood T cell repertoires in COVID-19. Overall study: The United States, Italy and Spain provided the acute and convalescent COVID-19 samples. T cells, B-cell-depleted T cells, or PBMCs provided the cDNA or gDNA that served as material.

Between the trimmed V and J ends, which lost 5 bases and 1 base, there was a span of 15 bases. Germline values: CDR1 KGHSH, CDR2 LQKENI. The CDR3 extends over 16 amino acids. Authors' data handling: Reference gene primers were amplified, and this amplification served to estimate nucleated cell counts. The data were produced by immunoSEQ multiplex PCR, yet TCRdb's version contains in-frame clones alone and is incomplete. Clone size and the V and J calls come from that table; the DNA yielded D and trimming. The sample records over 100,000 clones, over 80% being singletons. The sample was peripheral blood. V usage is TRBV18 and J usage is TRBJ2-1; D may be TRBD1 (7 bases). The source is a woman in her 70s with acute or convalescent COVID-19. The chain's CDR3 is CASSTQTGRSYNEQFF. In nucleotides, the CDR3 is TGTGCCAGCTCAACTCAGACAGGGAGGTCCTACAATGAGCAGTTCTTC.